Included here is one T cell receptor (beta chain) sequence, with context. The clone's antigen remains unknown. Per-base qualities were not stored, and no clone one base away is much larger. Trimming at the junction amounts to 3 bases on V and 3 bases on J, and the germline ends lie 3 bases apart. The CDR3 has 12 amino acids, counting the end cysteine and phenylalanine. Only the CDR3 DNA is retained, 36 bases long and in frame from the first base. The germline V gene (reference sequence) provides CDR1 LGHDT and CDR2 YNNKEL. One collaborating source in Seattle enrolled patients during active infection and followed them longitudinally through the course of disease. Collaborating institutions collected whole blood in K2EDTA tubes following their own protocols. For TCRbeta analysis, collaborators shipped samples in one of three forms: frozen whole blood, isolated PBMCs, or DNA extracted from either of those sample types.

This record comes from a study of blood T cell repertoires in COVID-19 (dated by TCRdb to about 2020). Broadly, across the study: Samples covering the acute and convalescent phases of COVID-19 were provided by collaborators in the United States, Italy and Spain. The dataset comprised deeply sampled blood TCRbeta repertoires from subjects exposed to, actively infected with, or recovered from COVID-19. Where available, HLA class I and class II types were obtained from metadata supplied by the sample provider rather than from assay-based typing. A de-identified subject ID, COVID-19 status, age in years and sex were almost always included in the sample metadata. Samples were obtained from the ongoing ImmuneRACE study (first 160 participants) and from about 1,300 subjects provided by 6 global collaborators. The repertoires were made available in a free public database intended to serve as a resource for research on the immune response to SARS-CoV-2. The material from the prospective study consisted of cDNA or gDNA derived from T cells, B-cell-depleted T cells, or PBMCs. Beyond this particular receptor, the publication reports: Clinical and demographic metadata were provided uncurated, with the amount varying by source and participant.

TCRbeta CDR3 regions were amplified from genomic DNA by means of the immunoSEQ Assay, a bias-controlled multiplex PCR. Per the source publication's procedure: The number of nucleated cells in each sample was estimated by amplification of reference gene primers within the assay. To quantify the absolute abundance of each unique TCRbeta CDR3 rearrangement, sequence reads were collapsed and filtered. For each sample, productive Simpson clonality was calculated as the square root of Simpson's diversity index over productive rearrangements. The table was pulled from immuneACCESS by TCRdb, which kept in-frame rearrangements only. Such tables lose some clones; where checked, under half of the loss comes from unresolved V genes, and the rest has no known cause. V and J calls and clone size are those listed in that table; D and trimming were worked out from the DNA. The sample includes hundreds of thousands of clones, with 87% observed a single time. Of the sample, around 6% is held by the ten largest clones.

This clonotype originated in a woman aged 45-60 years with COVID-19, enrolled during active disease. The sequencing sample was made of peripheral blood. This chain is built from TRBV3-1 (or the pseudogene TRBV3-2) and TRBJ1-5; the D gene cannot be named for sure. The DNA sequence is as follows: TGTGCCAGCAGCCAGGCCAATCAGCCCCAGCATTTT. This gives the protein CASSQANQPQHF.